Shown below are 28 T cell receptor beta chains from a single sample sequenced in a study of OX40 agonist ivuxolimab in advanced cancers. TCRdb's copy holds only in-frame clones and misses some; the assay was immunoSEQ multiplex PCR. The data show 30,000 to 45,000 clones, about 90% seen once. The specimen comprised CD4+ or CD8+ T cells sorted from blood, sampled in a trial of the OX40 agonist ivuxolimab. Receptors were obtained from an adult with an advanced solid tumor such as melanoma, head and neck, liver or kidney cancer.

This chain connects TRBV6-1 to TRBJ1-6; D is possibly TRBD1 (6 bases). There are 13 residues in the CDR3. The V end lost 1 base, the J end lost 14 bases, and 12 bases lay between the germline ends. Germline loops: CDR1 MNHNS, CDR2 SASEGT. The CDR3 loop reads CASSEEPRGALHF. The CDR3 DNA is TGTGCCAGCAGTGAAGAGCCAAGGGGGGCCCTCCACTTT.

V and J are TRBV7-9 and TRBJ2-1; 9 nucleotides line up with TRBD1. The V and J ends lost 4 bases and 8 bases, in that order; junction bases with no gene match: 18. The CDR3 consists of 18 residues. Germline CDR1 is SEHNR and CDR2 is FQNEAQ (reference sequence). The CDR3 spells CASSSIGGGGQGIYEQFF. In DNA form, the CDR3 reads TGTGCCAGCAGCTCAATAGGAGGGGGGGGACAGGGTATTTATGAGCAGTTCTTC.

The rearrangement uses TRBV19 and TRBJ2-3; D is uncertain. The CDR3 runs 13 residues. From germline, CDR1 is LNHDA and CDR2 SQIVND (reference sequence). The V end was cut by 6 bases, the J end by 0 bases, with 7 bases between. DNA for the CDR3: TGTGCCAGTAGCATCCCCAGCACAGATACGCAGTATTTT. It encodes CASSIPSTDTQYF.

This chain links TRBV5-4 with TRBJ2-3; no clear D. Germline V gene sequence: CDR1 SGHNT, CDR2 YYREEE (reference sequence). Trimming removed 2 bases at V and 6 bases at J, with 7 bases between. This CDR3 is 12 amino acids long. As DNA, the CDR3 is TGTGCCAGCAGCTTACGGATGGATACGCAGTATTTT. This codes for CASSLRMDTQYF.

On this clone itself: One end of the junction varies from germline; a read error may be responsible. The chain has TRBV7-8 and TRBJ2-7; tentatively, D is TRBD1 (5 bases). This CDR3 contains 15 residues. In germline, CDR1 is SGHVS, CDR2 FQNEAQ. CDR3 bases: TGTGCCAGCGGCTTAGTTTCGGCGGCAGGGAACGAGCAGTACTTC. It specifies CASGLVSAAGNEQYF.

The V gene is TRBV29-1, the J gene TRBJ1-2; 9 bases fit TRBD1. Unmatched junction bases numbered 3, after V lost 7 bases and J lost 3 bases. CDR3 size: 12 residues. CDR1 is SQVTM and CDR2 is ANQGSEA in the germline V gene. As DNA, the CDR3 is TGCAGCGGAGACAGGGGGGACTATGGCTACACCTTC. It yields the protein CSGDRGDYGYTF. Using reference TRBV29-1 and TRBJ1-2 for the parts outside the CDR3, the full variable domain is SAVISQKPSRDICQRGTSLTIQCQVDSQVTMMFWYRQQPGQSLTLIATANQGSEATYESGFVIDKFPISRPNLTFSTLTVSNMSPEDSSIYLCSGDRGDYGYTFGSGTRLTVV.

This chain connects TRBV28 to TRBJ1-1; TRBD1 agrees at 8 bases. The CDR3 is 13 amino acids. V dropped 7 bases and J dropped 7; count of bases not matched to a gene: 8. CDR1 MDHEN and CDR2 SYDVKM come from the germline V gene. CDR3 amino acids: CASTQDRGGEAFF. In DNA form, the CDR3 reads TGTGCCAGCACCCAAGACAGGGGAGGTGAAGCTTTCTTT.

With respect to this clone: Other DNA sequences of this sample code for an identical CDR3. The CDR3 reads CASSLRTGFNYGYTF. CDR3 sequence (DNA): TGTGCCAGCAGTCTCCGGACAGGGTTTAACTATGGCTACACCTTC. The chain links TRBV6-5 to TRBJ1-2, with TRBD1 matching 8 bases. The CDR3 consists of 15 residues. V lost 5 bases and J lost 1; bases outside the gene matches: 6. Germline V lookup: CDR1 MNHEY, CDR2 SVGAGI.

The chain has TRBV2 and TRBJ2-7, with a possible D match to TRBD1 (6 bases). Trimming pared 4 bases from V and 7 bases from J, leaving 20 bases between. The CDR3 runs to 15 residues. The germline gives CDR1 SNHLY, CDR2 FYNNEI. The CDR3 sequence: CASSVPRQVPLEQYF. The DNA of the CDR3 is TGTGCCAGCAGTGTGCCTCGACAGGTGCCCTTGGAGCAGTACTTC.

The rearrangement joins TRBV18 to TRBJ1-3; D is unresolved. The CDR3 is 14 residues long. V gave up 2 bases and J gave up 6 bases, with 11 bases separating them. Germline CDR1 is KGHSH and CDR2 is LQKENI. The CDR3, as DNA: TGTGCCAGCTCACCAGCGGGAGTCGAAAACACCATATATTTT. It encodes CASSPAGVENTIYF.

This chain connects TRBV6-1 to TRBJ2-2; a possible D gene is TRBD1 (5 bases). The CDR3 covers 14 residues. Trimming left V 11 bases short and J 0 bases short, with 13 bases between. Per the germline V gene, CDR1 is MNHNS and CDR2 is SASEGT. CDR3 nucleotides: TGTGCCGGATCAACCAGGGCGAACACCGGGGAGCTGTTTTTT. Amino acid sequence: CAGSTRANTGELFF.

The J gene is TRBJ2-3, the V gene TRBV6-1; no reliable D call. The CDR3 runs 13 residues. The V gene's germline CDR1 is MNHNS and CDR2 SASEGT. Trimming stripped 6 bases from V and 1 base from J, with 8 bases between. The CDR3 sequence: CASRSLGTDTQYF. CDR3 coding DNA: TGTGCCAGCAGGAGTCTCGGCACAGATACGCAGTATTTT.

The rearrangement links TRBV7-2 to TRBJ2-3; D not resolved. Germline CDR1 is SGHTA and CDR2 is FQGNSA. The CDR3 loop spans 15 amino acids. V lost 5 bases, J lost 0 bases, and 12 bases lay in between. CDR3 nucleotides: TGTGCCAGCAGCCCCGGGCTTCTGAGCACAGATACGCAGTATTTT. It translates to CASSPGLLSTDTQYF. The full variable domain, with the rest looked up from reference TRBV7-2 and TRBJ2-3, is GAGVSQSPSNKVTEKGKDVELRCDPISGHTALYWYRQSLGQGLEFLIYFQGNSAPDKSGLPSDRFSAERTGGSVSTLTIQRTQQEDSAVYLCASSPGLLSTDTQYFGPGTRLTVL.

V is TRBV27 and J is TRBJ2-3, with D hard to call. Germline V gene data show CDR1 as MNHEY and CDR2 as SMNVEV (reference sequence). The CDR3 runs to 18 residues. V lost 4 bases, J lost 1 base, and 21 bases lay in between. CDR3: CASSYRRAAGVGTDTQYF. DNA of the CDR3: TGTGCCAGCAGTTATCGCCGCGCGGCTGGAGTTGGCACAGATACGCAGTATTTT.

The chain links TRBV4-1 to TRBJ2-1; 11 nucleotides align to TRBD2. V shed 3 bases, J shed 0 bases, and the junction held 4 bases outside the gene matches. The V gene's germline CDR1 is MGHRA and CDR2 YSYEKL. The CDR3 consists of 17 residues. As DNA, the CDR3 is TGCGCCAGCAGCCATACGGGACTAGCGGCCTCCTACAATGAGCAGTTCTTC. Amino acid sequence: CASSHTGLAASYNEQFF.

The chain is built from TRBV12-5 and TRBJ1-5; D unclear. V was shortened by 2 bases and J by 1 base, with 3 bases between the two germline ends. CDR1 is LGHNT, CDR2 FRNRAP, per germline. The CDR3 extends over 13 amino acids. The CDR3 DNA is TGTGCTAGTGGTTTGCAGAGCAATCAGCCCCAGCATTTT. Translation gives CASGLQSNQPQHF.

The chain uses TRBV28 and TRBJ1-6; the D is unclear. Germline V gene data show CDR1 as MDHEN and CDR2 as SYDVKM. With 1 base removed from V and 8 bases from J, the gap between germline ends came to 21 bases. The length of the CDR3 is 18 residues. The CDR3 sequence: CASSLYGEGTRNDSPLHF. CDR3 coding DNA: TGTGCCAGCAGTTTATACGGGGAGGGAACCAGGAACGATTCACCCCTCCACTTT.

Many counts were recorded for this clone. The V call is TRBV7-9, the J call TRBJ1-1; D not resolved. Looked up from germline, CDR1 is SEHNR and CDR2 is FQNEAQ (reference sequence). V was clipped by 0 bases and J by 1 base, with 6 bases between them. This CDR3 is 14 amino acids long. The CDR3 DNA follows: TGTGCCAGCAGCTTAGCAGGCGGGAACACTGAAGCTTTCTTT. It specifies CASSLAGGNTEAFF. The whole variable domain, filled in from reference TRBV7-9 and TRBJ1-1, reads DTGVSQNPRHKITKRGQNVTFRCDPISEHNRLYWYRQTLGQGPEFLTYFQNEAQLEKSRLLSDRFSAERPKGSFSTLEIQRTEQGDSAMYLCASSLAGGNTEAFFGQGTRLTVV.

The chain couples TRBV5-1 to TRBJ2-5; D gene uncertain. Looked up from germline, CDR1 is SGHRS and CDR2 is YFSETQ. The ends were cut back, 0 bases at V and 0 bases at J, with 6 bases in the middle. This CDR3 has 14 residues. DNA for the CDR3: TGCGCCAGCAGCTTGGTTAGTAACCAAGAGACCCAGTACTTC. Translated, it gives CASSLVSNQETQYF. The variable domain in full, with the rest retrieved from reference TRBV5-1 and TRBJ2-5, is KAGVTQTPRYLIKTRGQQVTLSCSPISGHRSVSWYQQTPGQGLQFLFEYFSETQRNKGNFPGRFSGRQFSNSRSEMNVSTLELGDSALYLCASSLVSNQETQYFGPGTRLLVL.

The genes are TRBV6-5 and TRBJ2-1, with D tentatively TRBD1 (5 bases). V was trimmed by 2 bases and J by 4 bases, leaving 12 bases between them. The germline gives CDR1 MNHEY, CDR2 SVGAGI. The CDR3 has 15 residues. CDR3 DNA: TGTGCCAGCAGTTACGTGCAGGGTAAATACAATGAGCAGTTCTTC. This encodes CASSYVQGKYNEQFF.

The genes are TRBV6-6 and TRBJ1-5; D remains unclear. Trimming removed 7 bases from V and 4 bases from J, with 8 bases in between. CDR3 length: 12 residues. The germline gives CDR1 MNHNY, CDR2 SVGAGI (reference sequence). CDR3 DNA: TGTGCCAGCACCTACCCGAATCAGCCCCAGCATTTT. Encoded protein: CASTYPNQPQHF.

This clone is a singleton in its sample. The chain employs TRBV19 and TRBJ2-7, with D possibly TRBD2 on 6 matching bases. CDR3 size: 14 residues. Germline-derived CDR1 and CDR2 are LNHDA and SQIVND (reference sequence). The V and J ends lost 7 bases and 1 base respectively, with 14 bases between them. CDR3 protein: CASTVTGSSYEQYF. The CDR3, as DNA: TGTGCCAGTACAGTTACCGGGAGTTCCTACGAGCAGTACTTC.

The rearrangement joins TRBV2 to TRBJ2-3; D not certain. With 8 bases removed from V and 5 bases from J, the gap between germline ends came to 14 bases. The CDR3 consists of 13 residues. CDR1 and CDR2 from the germline V gene are SNHLY and FYNNEI. The CDR3 nucleotides are TGTGCCAGCGGGCTAGTAGGTGAAGATACGCAGTATTTT. This codes for CASGLVGEDTQYF.

The chain recombines TRBV4-2 with TRBJ2-3; TRBD1 agrees at 10 bases. The CDR3 covers 15 residues. The V gene end was trimmed by 5 bases and the J gene end by 3 bases; junction bases not matched to a gene: 5. Per germline, CDR1 LGHNA and CDR2 YNFKEQ. CDR3 in amino acids: CASSGRQGATDTQYF. The DNA for the CDR3 is TGTGCCAGCAGCGGCCGACAGGGGGCGACAGATACGCAGTATTTT.

The chain joins TRBV18 to TRBJ2-7; 10 bases map to TRBD1. With V trimmed by 6 bases and J by 3 bases, 5 bases remained unmatched. The CDR3 has 14 amino acids. Germline CDR1 is KGHSH and CDR2 is LQKENI. The CDR3 spells CASSSRDRGYEQYF. The DNA of the CDR3 is TGTGCCAGCTCCTCCCGGGACAGGGGCTACGAGCAGTACTTC. Complete variable domain (other parts from reference TRBV18 and TRBJ2-7): NAGVMQNPRHLVRRRGQEARLRCSPMKGHSHVYWYRQLPEEGLKFMVYLQKENIIDESGMPKERFSAEFPKEGPSILRIQQVVRGDSAAYFCASSSRDRGYEQYFGPGTRLTVT.

This clone was recorded a few times. The chain combines TRBV10-3 with TRBJ1-1; no clear D. V gave up 6 bases and J gave up 0 bases, with 5 bases separating them. Germline CDR1 is ENHRY and CDR2 is SYGVKD. CDR3 length: 12 amino acids. CDR3 in amino acids: CAIRQMNTEAFF. CDR3 nucleotide sequence: TGTGCCATCAGGCAGATGAACACTGAAGCTTTCTTT.

The rearrangement links TRBV29-1 to TRBJ2-2, with unresolved D. The germline CDR1 and CDR2 sequences are SQVTM and ANQGSEA. The germline V and J ends were trimmed by 3 bases and 5 bases, with 13 bases remaining between them. CDR3 length: 14 residues. CDR3 sequence: CSVEASMGTGELFF. CDR3 nucleotides: TGCAGCGTTGAGGCCAGCATGGGGACCGGGGAGCTGTTTTTT.

The chain uses TRBV5-1 and TRBJ1-1, with unresolved D. Germline CDR1 SGHRS, CDR2 YFSETQ. The V end was cut by 2 bases, the J end by 4 bases, with 12 bases between. The CDR3 extends over 14 amino acids. The CDR3 nucleotides read TGCGCCAGCAGCTTTTTGGATGGAGGCACTGAAGCTTTCTTT. This encodes CASSFLDGGTEAFF.